Given below is one T cell receptor (beta chain) in context. The data derive from a study of T cell changes during pregnancy in multiple sclerosis. V lost 4 bases, J lost 5 bases, and 12 bases lay in between. The CDR3 extends over 14 amino acids. The germline gives CDR1 LNHDA, CDR2 SQIVND (reference sequence). Profiled with immunoSEQ multiplex PCR; TCRdb holds only in-frame clones, not every one. The profile covers some 70,000 clones, with roughly 94% appearing a single time and approximately 1.4% taken by the ten largest. This chain joins TRBV19 and TRBJ2-1; tentative D call: TRBD2 (5 bases). Sequencing used peripheral blood, obtained in the second trimester of pregnancy. This receptor was taken from a female donor in good health, enrolled as a control in a pregnancy study. CDR3 nucleotide sequence: TGTGCCAGTAGTAGGGTGACCGGGGACAATGAGCAGTTCTTC. Translation gives CASSRVTGDNEQFF.